This entry is about one T cell receptor beta chain. This entry comes from a study of blood T cell repertoires in COVID-19. The length of the CDR3 is 14 residues. V dropped 4 bases and J dropped 7 bases, with 16 bases sitting between them. In germline, CDR1 is SGHVS, CDR2 FQNEAQ. Sequencing was performed with immunoSEQ multiplex PCR; in TCRdb, only in-frame clones are kept and a portion is missing. Seen here are approximately 110,000 clones, around 82% observed once, and the top ten hold about 6.6%. The source of this sequence is a woman between 45 and 65 years old with acute or convalescent COVID-19. The chain links TRBV7-8 to TRBJ1-1, with D perhaps TRBD1 (6 bases). The source material was peripheral blood. The CDR3 is CASSSLRQAGEAFF. The CDR3 DNA reads TGTGCCAGCAGCTCCCTACGACAGGCGGGTGAAGCTTTCTTT. Full variable domain (missing parts from reference TRBV7-8 and TRBJ1-1): GAGVSQSPRYKVAKRGQDVALRCDPISGHVSLFWYQQALGQGPEFLTYFQNEAQLDKSGLPSDRFFAERPEGSVSTLKIQRTQQEDSAVYLCASSSLRQAGEAFFGQGTRLTVV.